The 10 T cell receptor beta chains listed next were all sequenced from one sample in a study of shared clonotypes between healthy human individuals. Using immunoSEQ multiplex PCR, the repertoire was profiled, and TCRdb retains in-frame clones only, with some absent. The sample includes about 460,000 clones, roughly four fifths seen only once; the top ten take 9.5% to 15%. Sequences were obtained from PBMCs. All receptors derive from a woman in her thirties or forties in good health. Some clones in this sample may be carry-over from other donors' samples.

The chain links TRBV15 to TRBJ1-1; the D is unclear. CDR1 and CDR2 from the germline V gene are LNHNV and YYDKDF (reference sequence). The CDR3 sequence is 13 residues long. The V gene lost 0 bases and the J gene lost 4 bases, with 6 bases spanning the gap. For the CDR3, the DNA is TGTGCCACCAGCAGAGACAGTAGCACTGAAGCTTTCTTT. Its protein is CATSRDSSTEAFF.

V usage is TRBV11-2 and J usage is TRBJ2-7; TRBD1 agrees at 7 bases. With 4 bases clipped from V and 0 bases from J, the junction kept 6 bases outside the gene matches. The CDR3 spans 15 residues. Per the germline V gene, CDR1 is SGHAT and CDR2 is FQNNGV. The CDR3 region has the DNA TGTGCCAGCAGCTCACTCCGGGACAGCTCCTACGAGCAGTACTTC. It codes for CASSSLRDSSYEQYF.

The chain is built from TRBV29-1 and TRBJ2-7, with D perhaps matching TRBD1 (6 bases). The V gene lost 3 bases and the J gene lost 5 bases, with 8 bases spanning the gap. This CDR3 is 11 amino acids long. The germline V gene encodes CDR1 SQVTM and CDR2 ANQGSEA. The CDR3, as DNA: TGCAGCGTTGACAGGGGTCACGAGCAGTACTTC. Translated: CSVDRGHEQYF.

This clone was seen just once. The J gene is TRBJ2-1, the V gene TRBV5-6; TRBD2 aligns across 9 bases. Trimming took 4 bases from V and 4 from J; bases not matched to a gene: 6. The CDR3 covers 15 residues. The V gene's germline CDR1 is SGHDT and CDR2 YYEEEE. CDR3 amino acids: CASSPPSGEYNEQFF. The DNA for the CDR3 is TGTGCCAGCAGCCCTCCTAGCGGGGAATACAATGAGCAGTTCTTC.

This chain links TRBV5-5 with TRBJ1-1; the D is unclear. The CDR3 runs to 14 residues. V was pared by 2 bases and J by 5 bases, with 13 bases between. Germline-derived CDR1 and CDR2 are SGHKS and YYEKEE (reference sequence). CDR3 residues: CASSFSSGPTEAFF. The DNA of the CDR3 is TGTGCCAGCAGCTTCTCCTCCGGCCCGACTGAAGCTTTCTTT.

The chain carries TRBV4-2 and TRBJ2-2; D not certain. The length of the CDR3 is 14 residues. Per germline, CDR1 LGHNA and CDR2 YNFKEQ. V was cut by 0 bases and J by 6 bases, with 8 bases left in between. The CDR3 spells CASSQDASAGELFF. The CDR3 nucleotides read TGTGCCAGCAGCCAAGACGCATCGGCCGGGGAGCTGTTTTTT.

The J gene is TRBJ1-5, the V gene TRBV15; D is undetermined. Germline assignment: CDR1 LNHNV and CDR2 YYDKDF (reference sequence). CDR3 length: 13 residues. V was clipped by 5 bases and J by 3 bases, with 8 bases between them. The CDR3 sequence: CATSPGYNQPQHF. In DNA, the CDR3 is TGTGCCACCAGCCCCGGGTACAATCAGCCCCAGCATTTT.

As DNA, the CDR3 is TGTGCCAGTAGTATAGATCGTGCTACCTACTACGAGCAGTACTTC. Protein: CASSIDRATYYEQYF. V usage is TRBV19 and J usage is TRBJ2-7, with D uncertain. Trimming removed 0 bases from V and 3 bases from J, with 12 bases in between. Germline V gives CDR1 LNHDA, CDR2 SQIVND (reference sequence). The CDR3 totals 15 residues.

The J gene is TRBJ2-7, the V gene TRBV30, with D perhaps TRBD1 or TRBD2 (5 bases each). Germline CDR1 is GTSNPN and CDR2 is SVGIG (reference sequence). The CDR3 covers 15 residues. The V and J ends lost 2 bases and 4 bases respectively, with 18 bases between them. CDR3 sequence reads: CAWSLGVSARYEQYF. CDR3 sequence (DNA): TGTGCCTGGAGTTTGGGGGTCTCCGCCAGGTACGAGCAGTACTTC.

This clone was seen only a few times. This chain links TRBV6-5 with TRBJ2-7, with D tentatively TRBD2 (7 bases). The ends were cut back, 5 bases at V and 6 bases at J, with 17 bases in the middle. The CDR3 is 14 amino acids. The germline gives CDR1 MNHEY, CDR2 SVGAGI. The CDR3 loop is CASSIQRDNPEQYF. CDR3 in DNA: TGTGCCAGCAGTATTCAGCGGGACAACCCCGAGCAGTACTTC.